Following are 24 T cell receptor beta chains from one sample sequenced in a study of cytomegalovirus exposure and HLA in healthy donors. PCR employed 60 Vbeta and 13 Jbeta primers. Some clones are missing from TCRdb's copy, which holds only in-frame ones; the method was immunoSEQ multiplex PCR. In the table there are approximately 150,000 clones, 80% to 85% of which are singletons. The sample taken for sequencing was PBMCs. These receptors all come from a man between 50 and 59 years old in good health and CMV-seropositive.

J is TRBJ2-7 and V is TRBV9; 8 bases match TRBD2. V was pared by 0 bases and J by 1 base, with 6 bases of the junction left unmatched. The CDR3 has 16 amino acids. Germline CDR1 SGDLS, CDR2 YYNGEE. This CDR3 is CASSVGRLAGSYEQYF. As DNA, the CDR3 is TGTGCCAGCAGCGTAGGTCGGCTAGCGGGTTCCTACGAGCAGTACTTC.

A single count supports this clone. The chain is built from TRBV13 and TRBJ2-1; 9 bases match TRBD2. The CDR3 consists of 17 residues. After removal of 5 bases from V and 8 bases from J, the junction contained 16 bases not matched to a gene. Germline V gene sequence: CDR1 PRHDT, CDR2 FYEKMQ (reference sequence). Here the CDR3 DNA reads TGTGCCAGCAGCCCCAGTGCCCGGCGGGGGGGTTGGTATGAGCAGTTCTTC. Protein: CASSPSARRGGWYEQFF.

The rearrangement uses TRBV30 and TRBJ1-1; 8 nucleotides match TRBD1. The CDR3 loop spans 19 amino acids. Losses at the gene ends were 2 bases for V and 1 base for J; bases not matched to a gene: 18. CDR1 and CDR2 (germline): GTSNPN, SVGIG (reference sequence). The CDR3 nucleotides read TGTGCCTGGAGTAACTTGAGGAAAACACTGGGACAGGAGAACACTGAAGCTTTCTTT. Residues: CAWSNLRKTLGQENTEAFF.

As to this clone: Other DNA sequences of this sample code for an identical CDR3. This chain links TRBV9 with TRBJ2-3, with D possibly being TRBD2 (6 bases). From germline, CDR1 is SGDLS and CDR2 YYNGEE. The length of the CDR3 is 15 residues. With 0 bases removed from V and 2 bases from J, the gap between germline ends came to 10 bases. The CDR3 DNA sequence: TGTGCCAGCAGCGTAGCGGGGGTGACCACAGATACGCAGTATTTT. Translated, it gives CASSVAGVTTDTQYF.

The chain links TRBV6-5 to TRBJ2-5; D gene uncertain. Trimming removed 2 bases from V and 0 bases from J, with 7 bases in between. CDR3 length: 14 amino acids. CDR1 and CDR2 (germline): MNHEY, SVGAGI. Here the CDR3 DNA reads TGTGCCAGCAGTTACGGCAGGTACCAAGAGACCCAGTACTTC. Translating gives CASSYGRYQETQYF.

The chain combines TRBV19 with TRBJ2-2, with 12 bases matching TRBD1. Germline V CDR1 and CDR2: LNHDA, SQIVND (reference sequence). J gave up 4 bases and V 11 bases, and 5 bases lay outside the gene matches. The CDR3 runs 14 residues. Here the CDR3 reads CAGGTGGRTGELFF. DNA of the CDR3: TGTGCCGGGGGGACAGGGGGCCGCACCGGGGAGCTGTTTTTT.

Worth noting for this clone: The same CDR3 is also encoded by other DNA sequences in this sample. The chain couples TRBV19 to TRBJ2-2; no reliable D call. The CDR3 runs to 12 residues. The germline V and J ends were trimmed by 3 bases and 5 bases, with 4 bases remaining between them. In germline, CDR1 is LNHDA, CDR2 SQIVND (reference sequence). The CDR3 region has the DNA TGTGCCAGTAGTATCGGGACCGGGGAGCTGTTTTTT. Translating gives CASSIGTGELFF.

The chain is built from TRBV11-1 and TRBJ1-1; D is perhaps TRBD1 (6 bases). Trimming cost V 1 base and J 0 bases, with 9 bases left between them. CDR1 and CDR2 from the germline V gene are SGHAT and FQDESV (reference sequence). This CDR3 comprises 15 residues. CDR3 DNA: TGTGCCAGCAGCTTAGAAGGGACATTGAACACTGAAGCTTTCTTT. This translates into CASSLEGTLNTEAFF.

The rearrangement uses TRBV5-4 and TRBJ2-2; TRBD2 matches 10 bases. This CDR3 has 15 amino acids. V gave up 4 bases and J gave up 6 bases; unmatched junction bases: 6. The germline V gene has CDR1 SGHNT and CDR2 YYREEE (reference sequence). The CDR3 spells CASSVSGGASGELFF. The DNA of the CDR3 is TGTGCCAGCAGCGTGAGCGGGGGGGCCTCCGGGGAGCTGTTTTTT.

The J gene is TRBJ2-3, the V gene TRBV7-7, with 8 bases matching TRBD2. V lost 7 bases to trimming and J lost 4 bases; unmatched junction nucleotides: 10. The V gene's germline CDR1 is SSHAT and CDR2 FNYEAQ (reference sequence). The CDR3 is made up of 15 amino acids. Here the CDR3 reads CASNPLRGAADTQYF. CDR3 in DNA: TGTGCCAGCAACCCTCTGCGGGGGGCCGCAGATACGCAGTATTTT.

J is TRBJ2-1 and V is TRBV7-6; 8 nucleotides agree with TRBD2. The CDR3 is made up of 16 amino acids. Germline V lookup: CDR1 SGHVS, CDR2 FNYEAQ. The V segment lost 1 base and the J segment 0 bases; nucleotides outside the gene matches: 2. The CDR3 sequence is CASSLGREVSYNEQFF. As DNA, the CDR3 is TGTGCCAGCAGCTTAGGGCGGGAGGTCTCCTACAATGAGCAGTTCTTC.

CDR3 loop: CASTGTDLYGYTF. The CDR3 nucleotides read TGTGCCAGCACCGGGACAGATCTCTATGGCTACACCTTC. This chain connects TRBV28 to TRBJ1-2; 7 nucleotides match TRBD1. Germline-derived CDR1 and CDR2 are MDHEN and SYDVKM. The V segment lost 7 bases and the J segment 4 bases; nucleotides outside the gene matches: 6. This CDR3 is built from 13 residues.

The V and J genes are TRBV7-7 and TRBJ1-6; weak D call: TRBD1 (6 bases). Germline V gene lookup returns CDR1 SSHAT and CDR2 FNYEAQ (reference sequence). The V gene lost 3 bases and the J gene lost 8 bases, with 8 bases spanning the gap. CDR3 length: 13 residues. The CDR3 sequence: CASSLDRDSPLHF. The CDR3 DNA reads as TGTGCCAGCAGCTTGGACAGAGATTCACCCCTCCACTTT.

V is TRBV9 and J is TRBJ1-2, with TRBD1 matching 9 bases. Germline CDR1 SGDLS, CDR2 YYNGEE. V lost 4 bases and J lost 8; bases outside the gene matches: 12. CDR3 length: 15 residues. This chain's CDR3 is CASSQRTGAGGGYTF. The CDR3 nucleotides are TGTGCCAGCAGCCAGAGGACAGGGGCTGGGGGAGGCTACACCTTC.

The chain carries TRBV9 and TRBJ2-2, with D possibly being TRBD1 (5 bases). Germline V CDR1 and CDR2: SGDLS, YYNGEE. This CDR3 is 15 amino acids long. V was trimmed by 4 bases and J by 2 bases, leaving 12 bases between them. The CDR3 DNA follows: TGTGCCAGCAGCCCCCCATGGGGCAACACCGGGGAGCTGTTTTTT. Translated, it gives CASSPPWGNTGELFF.

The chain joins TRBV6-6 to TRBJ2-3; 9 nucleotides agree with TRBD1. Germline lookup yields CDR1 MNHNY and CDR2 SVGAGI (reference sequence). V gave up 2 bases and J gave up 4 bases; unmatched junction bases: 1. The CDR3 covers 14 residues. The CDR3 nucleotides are TGTGCCAGCAGTTACAGGACAGGGGCAGATACGCAGTATTTT. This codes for CASSYRTGADTQYF.

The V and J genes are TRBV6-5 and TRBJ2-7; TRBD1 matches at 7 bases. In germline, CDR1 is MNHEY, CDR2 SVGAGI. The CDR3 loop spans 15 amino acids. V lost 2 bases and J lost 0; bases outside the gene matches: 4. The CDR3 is CASSYKGTDSYEQYF. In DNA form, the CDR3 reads TGTGCCAGCAGTTACAAAGGGACAGACTCCTACGAGCAGTACTTC.

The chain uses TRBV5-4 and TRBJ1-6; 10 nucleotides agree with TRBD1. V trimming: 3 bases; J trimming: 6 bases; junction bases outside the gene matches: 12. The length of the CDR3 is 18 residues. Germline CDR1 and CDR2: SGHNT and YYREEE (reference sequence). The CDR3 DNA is TGTGCCAGCAGCTCCCGGGACAGGGGAACTTTGAGTAATTCACCCCTCCACTTT. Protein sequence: CASSSRDRGTLSNSPLHF.

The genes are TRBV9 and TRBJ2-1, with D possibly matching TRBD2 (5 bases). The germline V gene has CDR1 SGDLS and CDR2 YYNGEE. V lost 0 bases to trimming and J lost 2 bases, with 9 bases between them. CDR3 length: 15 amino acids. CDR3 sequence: CASSVAAEPYNEQFF. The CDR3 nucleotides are TGTGCCAGCAGCGTAGCAGCGGAGCCCTACAATGAGCAGTTCTTC.

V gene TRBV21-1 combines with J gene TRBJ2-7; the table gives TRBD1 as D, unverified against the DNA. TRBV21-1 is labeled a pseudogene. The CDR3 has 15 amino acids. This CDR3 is CASSKARDKEYEQYF. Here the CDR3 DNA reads TGTGCCAGCAGCAAAGCCAGGGACAAGGAATACGAGCAGTACTTC.

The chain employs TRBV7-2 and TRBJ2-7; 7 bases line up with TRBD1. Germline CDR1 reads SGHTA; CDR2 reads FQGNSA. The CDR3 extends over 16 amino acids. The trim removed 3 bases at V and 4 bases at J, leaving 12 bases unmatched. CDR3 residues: CASSLRTGVVGYEQYF. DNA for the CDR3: TGTGCCAGCAGCTTGCGAACAGGGGTCGTCGGGTACGAGCAGTACTTC.

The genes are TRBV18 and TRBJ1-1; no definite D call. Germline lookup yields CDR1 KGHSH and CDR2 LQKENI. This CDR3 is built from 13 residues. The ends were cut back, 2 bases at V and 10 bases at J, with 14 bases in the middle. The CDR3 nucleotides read TGTGCCAGCTCACCAGAGGTCGCTCGGGGAGCTTTCTTT. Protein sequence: CASSPEVARGAFF.

This CDR3 is CASISDRDTGELFF. In DNA, the CDR3 is TGTGCCAGCATCTCGGACAGGGACACCGGGGAGCTGTTTTTT. The genes are TRBV7-9 and TRBJ2-2, with 8 positions matching TRBD1. CDR1 is SEHNR, CDR2 FQNEAQ, per germline (reference sequence). This CDR3 has 14 amino acids. After removal of 7 bases from V and 3 bases from J, the junction contained 4 bases not matched to a gene.

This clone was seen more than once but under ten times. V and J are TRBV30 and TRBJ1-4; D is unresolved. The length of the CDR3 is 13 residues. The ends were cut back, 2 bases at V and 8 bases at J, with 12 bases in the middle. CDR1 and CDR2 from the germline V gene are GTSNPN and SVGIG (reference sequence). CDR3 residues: CAWSTGLQEKLFF. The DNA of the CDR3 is TGTGCCTGGAGTACGGGTCTCCAAGAAAAACTGTTTTTT.